These 28 T cell receptor beta chains share one sample of origin, sequenced in a study of graft-versus-host responses after intestinal transplantation. Profiling relied on immunoSEQ multiplex PCR, and the TCRdb table lists in-frame clones only, not all of them. The profile shows some 110,000 clones, about 90% of them singletons. Antigen specificity for these receptors is unknown. Sequencing was performed on unstimulated CD4+ T cells sorted from spleen or lymph node cells, taken before intestinal transplant. The receptors were sampled from a human donor who received an intestinal transplant.

The V and J genes are TRBV5-1 and TRBJ2-7, with D perhaps matching TRBD1 or TRBD2 (5 bases each). Trimming pared 4 bases from V and 0 bases from J, leaving 11 bases between. This CDR3 region has 14 residues. Looked up from germline, CDR1 is SGHRS and CDR2 is YFSETQ. Here the CDR3 reads CASSPRDGSYEQYF. The DNA for the CDR3 is TGCGCCAGCAGCCCCCGGGACGGCTCCTACGAGCAGTACTTC.

This clone was picked up one time. The rearrangement uses TRBV7-3 and TRBJ2-2; D tentatively fits TRBD1 or TRBD2 (5 bases each). With 5 bases removed from V and 6 bases from J, the gap between germline ends came to 19 bases. Germline V lookup: CDR1 SGHTA, CDR2 FQGTGA. This CDR3 has 16 residues. CDR3 sequence (DNA): TGTGCCAGCAGCCCCACCGGGACCAGGGCCCCCGGGGAGCTGTTTTTT. Translating it yields CASSPTGTRAPGELFF.

This clone was counted once. V usage is TRBV28 and J usage is TRBJ2-3, with TRBD2 matching 7 bases. V was clipped by 4 bases and J by 2 bases; unmatched bases: 9. The CDR3 is made up of 16 amino acids. Looked up from germline, CDR1 is MDHEN and CDR2 is SYDVKM. The DNA of the CDR3 is TGTGCCAGCAGTTCCGGGGGAGGGAAGCACACAGATACGCAGTATTTT. Its translation is CASSSGGGKHTDTQYF.

The rearrangement joins TRBV9 to TRBJ1-2; 8 bases agree with TRBD1. Losses at the gene ends were 5 bases for V and 8 bases for J; bases not matched to a gene: 5. The CDR3 length is 12 residues. CDR1 is SGDLS, CDR2 YYNGEE, per germline. The CDR3, as DNA: TGTGCCAGCAGGAGGACAGGGTCAGGCTACACCTTC. Translation gives CASRRTGSGYTF. The full variable domain, with the rest looked up from reference TRBV9 and TRBJ1-2, is DSGVTQTPKHLITATGQRVTLRCSPRSGDLSVYWYQQSLDQGLQFLIQYYNGEERAKGNILERFSAQQFPDLHSELNLSSLELGDSALYFCASRRTGSGYTFGSGTRLTVV.

The chain links TRBV11-2 to TRBJ1-5, with TRBD1 matching 7 bases. V shed 3 bases and J 11 bases; nucleotides not matched to a gene: 7. CDR1 is SGHAT, CDR2 FQNNGV, per germline. The CDR3 extends over 13 amino acids. As DNA, the CDR3 is TGTGCCAGCAGCTTTGAGGGGGCCCAGACCCAGCATTTT. Its protein is CASSFEGAQTQHF.

This chain links TRBV12-1 with TRBJ1-6. TRBV12-1 is a documented pseudogene. This CDR3 is 16 amino acids long. The CDR3 coding sequence is TGTGCCAGCAGCCTTAACCTCCACATTCCGGATTCACCCCTCCACTTT. It yields the protein CASSLNLHIPDSPLHF.

The chain links TRBV7-2 to TRBJ2-7; 9 bases are shared with TRBD2. The CDR3 consists of 15 residues. V lost 4 bases to trimming and J lost 6 bases; unmatched junction nucleotides: 10. Per the germline V gene, CDR1 is SGHTA and CDR2 is FQGNSA. The CDR3 spells CASSWASGAALEQYF. CDR3 in DNA: TGTGCCAGCAGCTGGGCTAGCGGGGCGGCCCTCGAGCAGTACTTC.

There are a few counts of this clone. This CDR3 is CASSLRLSVYNEQFF. The CDR3 DNA sequence: TGTGCCAGCAGCTTACGTCTGTCGGTCTACAATGAGCAGTTCTTC. V is TRBV11-2 and J is TRBJ2-1, with D uncertain. Looked up from germline, CDR1 is SGHAT and CDR2 is FQNNGV. Deletions cut 2 bases from V and 3 bases from J, with 11 bases between. CDR3 length: 15 residues.

The J gene is TRBJ2-3, the V gene TRBV2, with 9 bases aligning to TRBD2. The J segment lost 6 bases and the V segment lost 6 bases, leaving 7 bases of the junction unmatched. Germline values: CDR1 SNHLY, CDR2 FYNNEI. The CDR3 is 14 amino acids. The CDR3 region is CASRGLAGLDTQYF. The CDR3 DNA follows: TGTGCCAGCAGGGGCCTAGCGGGGCTCGATACGCAGTATTTT. Using reference TRBV2 and TRBJ2-3 for the parts outside the CDR3, the full variable domain is EPEVTQTPSHQVTQMGQEVILRCVPISNHLYFYWYRQILGQKVEFLVSFYNNEISEKSEIFDDQFSVERPDGSNFTLKIRSTKLEDSAMYFCASRGLAGLDTQYFGPGTRLTVL.

The rearrangement uses TRBV9 and TRBJ1-1; D is ambiguous. CDR3 length equals 13 residues. V was pared by 4 bases and J by 3 bases, with 10 bases between. The germline CDR1 and CDR2 sequences are SGDLS and YYNGEE. This CDR3 reads CASSPQPYTEAFF. In DNA form, the CDR3 reads TGTGCCAGCAGCCCACAGCCTTACACTGAAGCTTTCTTT. The whole variable domain, filled in from reference TRBV9 and TRBJ1-1, reads DSGVTQTPKHLITATGQRVTLRCSPRSGDLSVYWYQQSLDQGLQFLIQYYNGEERAKGNILERFSAQQFPDLHSELNLSSLELGDSALYFCASSPQPYTEAFFGQGTRLTVV.

The chain couples TRBV9 to TRBJ2-7; TRBD1 matches at 9 bases. Trimming at V came to 0 bases and at J to 2 bases, leaving 6 bases not matched to a gene. In germline, CDR1 is SGDLS, CDR2 YYNGEE. This CDR3 comprises 16 residues. The CDR3 sequence is CASSVAEQGAPYEQYF. Here the CDR3 DNA reads TGTGCCAGCAGCGTAGCGGAACAGGGGGCGCCCTACGAGCAGTACTTC. The whole variable domain, filled in from reference TRBV9 and TRBJ2-7, reads DSGVTQTPKHLITATGQRVTLRCSPRSGDLSVYWYQQSLDQGLQFLIQYYNGEERAKGNILERFSAQQFPDLHSELNLSSLELGDSALYFCASSVAEQGAPYEQYFGPGTRLTVT.

This clone appeared once. V gene TRBV5-3 combines with J gene TRBJ1-5, with D maybe TRBD1 (5 bases). TRBV5-3 is flagged as an ORF with uncertain function. The germline V and J ends were trimmed by 6 bases and 1 base, with 14 bases remaining between them. This CDR3 spans 15 amino acids. In DNA, the CDR3 is TGTGCCAGAAAAGGGGACGGGCCCAGCAATCAGCCCCAGCATTTT. This translates into CARKGDGPSNQPQHF.

V and J are TRBV6-6 and TRBJ1-5; possibly TRBD1 for D (6 bases). Trimming took off 6 bases at V and 4 bases at J, with 10 bases between the two ends. Germline V CDR1 and CDR2: MNHNY, SVGAGI (reference sequence). The CDR3 consists of 13 residues. The CDR3 sequence is CASRGQRNQPQHF. The CDR3 nucleotides read TGTGCCAGCAGAGGACAGAGGAATCAGCCCCAGCATTTT.

This chain connects TRBV30 to TRBJ1-2; D not resolved. The V and J ends lost 5 bases and 5 bases respectively, with 3 bases between them. CDR3 length equals 9 residues. From germline, CDR1 is GTSNPN and CDR2 SVGIG (reference sequence). The CDR3 is CAWGYGYTF. In nucleotides, the CDR3 is TGTGCCTGGGGGTATGGCTACACCTTC.

The chain links TRBV9 to TRBJ2-5; 10 nucleotides align to TRBD2. V was pared by 0 bases and J by 3 bases, with 11 bases of the junction left unmatched. The CDR3 is 18 residues long. Germline V lookup: CDR1 SGDLS, CDR2 YYNGEE. The CDR3 protein is CASSVGDSGGSVEETQYF. The CDR3 region has the DNA TGTGCCAGCAGCGTAGGGGATAGCGGGGGGTCGGTCGAAGAGACCCAGTACTTC.

The rearrangement uses TRBV10-3 and TRBJ2-3; no clear D. This CDR3 is 11 amino acids long. V was cut by 0 bases and J by 6 bases, with 1 base left in between. CDR1 is ENHRY and CDR2 is SYGVKD in the germline V gene. CDR3 region: CAISESDTQYF. In nucleotides, the CDR3 is TGTGCCATCAGTGAGTCGGATACGCAGTATTTT.

The gene calls are TRBV30 and TRBJ1-4, with TRBD1 as a possible D gene (6 bases). The germline V and J ends were trimmed by 5 bases and 4 bases, with 14 bases remaining between them. The CDR3 totals 14 residues. Germline assignment: CDR1 GTSNPN and CDR2 SVGIG (reference sequence). CDR3 residues: CAWGTRGVNEKLFF. DNA of the CDR3: TGTGCCTGGGGGACAAGGGGAGTTAATGAAAAACTGTTTTTT.

The chain uses TRBV5-5 and TRBJ2-7; 9 bases align to TRBD2. V lost 4 bases to trimming and J lost 2 bases; unmatched junction nucleotides: 7. CDR3 size: 15 residues. CDR1 SGHKS and CDR2 YYEKEE come from the germline V gene (reference sequence). The CDR3 sequence: CASSHPGLATYEQYF. DNA of the CDR3: TGTGCCAGCAGCCACCCGGGACTAGCCACCTACGAGCAGTACTTC.

V gene TRBV6-1 combines with J gene TRBJ2-2; maybe TRBD2 (6 bases). Germline-derived CDR1 and CDR2 are MNHNS and SASEGT. The length of the CDR3 is 19 residues. Trimming stripped 2 bases from V and 6 bases from J, with 25 bases between. The CDR3 DNA follows: TGTGCCAGCAGTGAAAATGAGTGGATGGGGGAGGTTACCGCCGGGGAGCTGTTTTTT. This codes for CASSENEWMGEVTAGELFF.

This chain connects TRBV7-9 to TRBJ2-7; 8 bases align to TRBD2. The junction had 6 bases not matched to a gene; V was cut back by 2 bases and J by 9 bases. CDR3 length: 13 amino acids. Germline V gene sequence: CDR1 SEHNR, CDR2 FQNEAQ (reference sequence). The CDR3 spells CASSLSGRAGQYF. For the CDR3, the DNA is TGTGCCAGCAGCTTAAGCGGGAGAGCGGGGCAGTACTTC.

V usage is TRBV28 and J usage is TRBJ2-1; 7 bases are a match to TRBD2. The CDR3 spans 15 residues. The germline V gene encodes CDR1 MDHEN and CDR2 SYDVKM. Unmatched junction bases numbered 12, after V lost 4 bases and J lost 9 bases. For the CDR3, the DNA is TGTGCCAGCAGTTCTCGGACGGGGGGTTGGGTTGAGCAGTTCTTC. Protein product: CASSSRTGGWVEQFF.

J is TRBJ1-4 and V is TRBV6-1; tentatively, D is TRBD1 (5 bases). V was cut by 0 bases and J by 6 bases, with 11 bases left in between. The germline V gene has CDR1 MNHNS and CDR2 SASEGT. The CDR3 has 15 residues. In DNA, the CDR3 is TGTGCCAGCAGTGAAGCCGGAGGGGCCGATGAAAAACTGTTTTTT. This codes for CASSEAGGADEKLFF.

The V call is TRBV18, the J call TRBJ2-5, with TRBD2 matching over 9 bases. With the DNA end fitting TRBJ2-7 better, the J assignment may be wrong. The V gene's germline CDR1 is KGHSH and CDR2 LQKENI. CDR3 length: 17 amino acids. CDR3 nucleotide sequence: TGTGCCAGCTCACAACTGGGGGGTAGCGGGGGAACCTACGAGCAGTACTTC. Protein product: CASSQLGGSGGTYEQYF.

The chain links TRBV10-3 to TRBJ2-7, with D possibly matching TRBD1 (7 bases). V shed 4 bases and J shed 5 bases, with 12 bases lying between them. CDR1 is ENHRY, CDR2 SYGVKD, per germline. This CDR3 has 13 amino acids. The CDR3 bases are TGTGCCATCAGTGGTACAGGGGAGGACGAGCAGTACTTC. Its protein is CAISGTGEDEQYF.

This chain connects TRBV25-1 to TRBJ2-5; D unclear. V was cut by 1 base and J by 1 base, with 13 bases left in between. The CDR3 has 16 amino acids. Germline assignment: CDR1 MGHDK and CDR2 SYGVNS. CDR3: CASSESPLGSQETQYF. CDR3 sequence (DNA): TGTGCCAGCAGTGAATCGCCCCTGGGTAGCCAAGAGACCCAGTACTTC.

J is TRBJ2-5 and V is TRBV7-2; 7 bases are a match to TRBD1. The J call is in doubt because the DNA end fits TRBJ2-7 better. CDR3 size: 15 residues. The germline V gene encodes CDR1 SGHTA and CDR2 FQGNSA. This CDR3 reads CASSLEPGQRGEQYF. CDR3 sequence (DNA): TGTGCCAGCAGCTTAGAACCGGGACAGAGGGGCGAGCAGTACTTC.

V usage is TRBV6-5 and J usage is TRBJ2-6, with 7 bases that match TRBD2. Germline V gives CDR1 MNHEY, CDR2 SVGAGI. V lost 6 bases to trimming and J lost 1 base; unmatched junction nucleotides: 3. This CDR3 region has 15 residues. In nucleotides, the CDR3 is TGTGCCAGCAGGATGCGGGGGTCTGGGGCCAACGTCCTGACTTTC. Residues: CASRMRGSGANVLTF.

The rearrangement links TRBV5-1 to TRBJ2-5; tentative D call: TRBD2 (6 bases). Trimming took 3 bases from V and 1 from J, leaving 13 bases between them. The germline gives CDR1 SGHRS, CDR2 YFSETQ. This CDR3 spans 15 amino acids. The CDR3 sequence is CASSSEGDFQETQYF. CDR3 DNA sequence: TGCGCCAGCAGCTCGGAAGGGGACTTCCAAGAGACCCAGTACTTC.